One sample yielded the 15 T cell receptor beta chains listed below, sequenced in a study of identical twins. TCRdb re-called the 5' RACE reads with MiXCR, one entry per CDR3 protein. The table lists approximately 490,000 distinct CDR3 sequences, approximately 20% of them singletons, with 0.4% to 0.6% in the top ten. These data were also reused for a study on yellow fever vaccine responses in identical twins.

Source material: CD4+ T cells sorted from blood. The receptors shown here come from a young woman in good health.

This rearrangement joins TRBV29-1 to TRBJ1-2; D call uncertain. CDR1 and CDR2 from the germline V gene are SQVTM and ANQGSEA. Trimming stripped 6 bases from V and 2 bases from J, with 10 bases between. The CDR3 contains 12 residues. DNA of the CDR3: TGCAGCGTCGTCAGCCCCAACTATGGCTACACCTTC. It yields the protein CSVVSPNYGYTF.

In its sample, this clonotype was seen a few times. The chain employs TRBV6-2 or TRBV6-3 and TRBJ2-2, with D maybe TRBD2 (7 bases). The germline V gene has CDR1 MNHEY and CDR2 SVGEGT. The CDR3 sequence is 16 residues long. Trimming took 6 bases from V and 5 from J, leaving 19 bases between them. DNA for the CDR3: TGTGCCAGCAGAGGGGGAGGGAGAATTTTTACCGGGGAGCTGTTTTTT. It encodes CASRGGGRIFTGELFF.

The V call is TRBV29-1, the J call TRBJ1-1, with no clear D. The germline V and J ends were trimmed by 6 bases and 1 base, with 9 bases remaining between them. CDR1 and CDR2 from the germline V gene are SQVTM and ANQGSEA. This CDR3 region has 12 residues. CDR3 DNA sequence: TGCAGCGTAGACGTCCAGAACACTGAAGCTTTCTTT. Translated, it gives CSVDVQNTEAFF.

This sequence joins TRBV7-3 and TRBJ2-1, with TRBD2 matching 11 bases. The CDR3 is made up of 16 amino acids. V lost 0 bases, J lost 8 bases, and 6 bases stayed unmatched. Germline V gene sequence: CDR1 SGHTA, CDR2 FQGTGA. CDR3 amino acids: CASSLTIAGGPYEQFF. In DNA, the CDR3 is TGTGCCAGCAGCTTAACGATAGCGGGAGGGCCTTATGAGCAGTTCTTC.

This clonotype has at least ten counts. The V call is TRBV10-3, the J call TRBJ1-1; TRBD1 matches 9 bases. The CDR3 consists of 15 residues. Germline trimming cut 3 bases from V and 1 base from J; bases unmatched to any gene: 3. The germline V gene has CDR1 ENHRY and CDR2 SYGVKD. CDR3 amino acids: CAISDTTGGNTEAFF. The CDR3 coding sequence is TGTGCCATCAGTGATACGACAGGGGGGAACACTGAAGCTTTCTTT.

This clonotype was detected only a few times. The chain recombines TRBV20-1 with TRBJ2-2; no clear D gene. V dropped 0 bases and J dropped 10 bases, with 12 bases sitting between them. Germline-derived CDR1 and CDR2 are DFQATT and SNEGSKA (reference sequence). The CDR3 has 13 residues. Here the CDR3 reads CSARDGRIAELFF. Here the CDR3 DNA reads TGCAGTGCTAGAGATGGAAGGATCGCGGAGCTGTTTTTT.

In its sample, this clonotype was seen a few times. V and J are TRBV12-3 or TRBV12-4 and TRBJ1-6, with 9 bases matching TRBD1. CDR3 length: 13 residues. J gave up 8 bases and V 8 bases, and 4 bases lay outside the gene matches. The CDR3 loop reads CASGWTGDSPLHF. The CDR3 DNA reads as TGTGCCAGCGGATGGACAGGGGATTCACCCCTCCACTTT.

The V and J genes are TRBV4-1 and TRBJ2-3, with a weak D call TRBD2 (5 bases). The V end was cut by 0 bases, the J end by 6 bases, with 19 bases between. The germline V gene encodes CDR1 MGHRA and CDR2 YSYEKL. This CDR3 has 17 residues. The CDR3 here is CASSQDSSGELRDTQYF. CDR3 nucleotide sequence: TGCGCCAGCAGCCAAGATTCCAGCGGCGAATTAAGGGATACGCAGTATTTT.

This clonotype was picked up a small number of times. The chain is built from TRBV7-2 and TRBJ2-7; TRBD1 matches 7 bases. V trimming: 5 bases; J trimming: 0 bases; junction bases outside the gene matches: 7. The CDR3 loop spans 15 amino acids. Looked up from germline, CDR1 is SGHTA and CDR2 is FQGNSA. CDR3 sequence: CASSPGQVSSYEQYV. CDR3 bases: TGTGCCAGCAGCCCCGGACAGGTTAGCTCCTACGAGCAGTACGTC.

The V call is TRBV12-3 or TRBV12-4, the J call TRBJ2-7; D gene ambiguous. The CDR3 totals 15 residues. Trimming removed 6 bases from V and 1 base from J, with 16 bases in between. The DNA for the CDR3 is TGTGCCAGCAGCCGTAATTTTGTTAGGTCCTACGAGCAGTACTTC. It codes for CASSRNFVRSYEQYF.

The J gene is TRBJ2-5, the V gene TRBV7-9, with TRBD2 identical over 12 bases. V gave up 1 base and J gave up 5 bases; unmatched junction bases: 5. The CDR3 contains 16 residues. Germline CDR1 SEHNR, CDR2 FQNEAQ (reference sequence). CDR3 sequence reads: CASSLGSSGGAETQYF. CDR3 in DNA: TGTGCCAGCAGCTTAGGGTCTAGCGGGGGGGCTGAGACCCAGTACTTC.

On this clonotype: An end of the junction does not agree with germline; a read error may underlie this. J is TRBJ2-5 and V is TRBV20-1; 7 bases map to TRBD1. This CDR3 is built from 14 residues. CDR1 is DFQATT, CDR2 SNEGSKA, per germline (reference sequence). In DNA, the CDR3 is TGCAGCGCTAACAGGGGCCCCTCGGAGGAGACCCAGTACTTC. Translated, it gives CSANRGPSEETQYF.

The rearrangement joins TRBV24-1 to TRBJ2-2; tentatively, D is TRBD1 (6 bases). The length of the CDR3 is 18 residues. Germline V gene lookup returns CDR1 KGHDR and CDR2 SFDVKD. V dropped 3 bases and J dropped 6 bases, with 22 bases sitting between them. Written as DNA, the CDR3 is TGTGCCACCAGTGATACTCAACGCCTAGACAGGTTGTCCGGGGAGCTGTTTTTT. The encoded protein is CATSDTQRLDRLSGELFF.

The chain joins TRBV20-1 to TRBJ1-2; TRBD1 is a possible D gene (5 bases). Trimming removed 3 bases from V and 4 bases from J, with 12 bases in between. The CDR3 covers 13 residues. From germline, CDR1 is DFQATT and CDR2 SNEGSKA (reference sequence). The CDR3 nucleotides read TGCAGTGCTAGGACAGTGTCCCTCTATGGCTACACCTTC. This sequence encodes CSARTVSLYGYTF.

This chain connects TRBV2 to TRBJ2-5; 7 bases are a match to TRBD1. This CDR3 has 13 amino acids. Germline lookup yields CDR1 SNHLY and CDR2 FYNNEI. V trimming: 4 bases; J trimming: 2 bases; junction bases outside the gene matches: 1. CDR3 in DNA: TGTGCCAGCAGTGTGGACAGGCAAGAGACCCAGTACTTC. Translated: CASSVDRQETQYF.